A single sample gave rise to the 20 T cell receptor beta chains below, sequenced in a study of response to subunit inactivated influenza vaccine. TCRdb called the RT-PCR reads again in MiXCR, with one record for every CDR3 protein. The table lists about 700,000 distinct CDR3 sequences, around 15% of them singletons. The material was PBMCs from blood, obtained 14 to 15 days before vaccination. These receptors originate from a man aged 45-65 years who received an inactivated influenza vaccine.

This clonotype was observed a handful of times. V usage is TRBV19 and J usage is TRBJ2-7; D call uncertain. Deletions cut 1 base from V and 2 bases from J, with 12 bases between. CDR3 length: 15 residues. CDR1 and CDR2 (germline): LNHDA, SQIVND (reference sequence). Here the CDR3 DNA reads TGTGCCAGTAGTATAGGAGTCGGCGAAGCCTACGAGCAGTACTTC. Protein sequence: CASSIGVGEAYEQYF.

This clonotype has at least ten counts. The chain recombines TRBV6-1 with TRBJ2-1; TRBD1 is a possible D gene (6 bases). Trimming pared 7 bases from V and 4 bases from J, leaving 17 bases between. Germline V gives CDR1 MNHNS, CDR2 SASEGT. This CDR3 has 15 amino acids. Here the CDR3 reads CASTPSRGGYNEQFF. The CDR3 bases are TGTGCCAGCACCCCTTCTAGAGGGGGATACAATGAGCAGTTCTTC.

This clonotype was observed many times. This rearrangement joins TRBV5-1 to TRBJ1-2; TRBD1 aligns across 7 bases. Germline V gives CDR1 SGHRS, CDR2 YFSETQ. V was clipped by 2 bases and J by 5 bases; unmatched bases: 6. This CDR3 comprises 14 residues. The CDR3 coding sequence is TGCGCCAGCAGCTTTGGCGGGACAGCATATGGCTACACCTTC. Its protein is CASSFGGTAYGYTF.

The genes are TRBV29-1 and TRBJ2-1; TRBD1 or TRBD2 may be the D gene (5 bases each). Germline V lookup: CDR1 SQVTM, CDR2 ANQGSEA. CDR3 length equals 11 residues. V was cut by 2 bases and J by 9 bases, with 8 bases left in between. The CDR3 coding sequence is TGCAGCGTTGAAAGAGGGGTTGAGCAGTTCTTC. It yields the protein CSVERGVEQFF.

This clonotype was observed a few times. This sequence joins TRBV11-1 and TRBJ2-1; tentative D call: TRBD2 (5 bases). V lost 5 bases and J 4 bases, leaving 30 bases between the germline ends. Germline CDR1 reads SGHAT; CDR2 reads FQDESV (reference sequence). The CDR3 consists of 20 residues. The CDR3 DNA reads as TGTGCCAGCAGCCTTGGCAGAGCAGCTAGCAAAAACGAGATGTACAATGAGCAGTTCTTC. This translates into CASSLGRAASKNEMYNEQFF.

In DNA form, the CDR3 reads TGTGCCAGCAGCCCGGGGACTAGCGTAGGGTACAATGAGCAGTTCTTC. Its protein product is CASSPGTSVGYNEQFF. The J gene is TRBJ2-1, the V gene TRBV11-2, with 10 bases lining up with TRBD2. Trimming at V came to 5 bases and at J to 4 bases, leaving 8 bases not matched to a gene. From germline, CDR1 is SGHAT and CDR2 FQNNGV. This CDR3 is built from 16 residues.

In its sample, this clonotype was seen a few times. The chain has TRBV11-2 and TRBJ2-3; 12 bases align to TRBD2. Trimming cost V 6 bases and J 2 bases; bases outside gene matches: 12. The CDR3 is 18 residues long. Germline CDR1 is SGHAT and CDR2 is FQNNGV. The chain's CDR3 is CASRETLPSGRVTDTQYF. CDR3 bases: TGTGCCAGCAGAGAGACCCTTCCTAGCGGGAGGGTCACAGATACGCAGTATTTT.

This chain uses TRBV15 with TRBJ2-5, with D tentatively TRBD2 (6 bases). V gave up 7 bases and J gave up 4 bases, with 16 bases separating them. The V gene's germline CDR1 is LNHNV and CDR2 YYDKDF (reference sequence). The CDR3 is made up of 14 amino acids. The CDR3 loop reads CATMSPPEGETQYF. CDR3 sequence (DNA): TGTGCCACCATGTCGCCCCCGGAGGGAGAGACCCAGTACTTC.

As DNA, the CDR3 is TGTGCCAGCAGGGGACAGGGGGACCAATATAGCAATCAGCCCCAGCATTTT. This sequence encodes CASRGQGDQYSNQPQHF. This rearrangement joins TRBV27 to TRBJ1-5, with 11 bases aligning to TRBD1. This CDR3 spans 17 amino acids. CDR1 is MNHEY, CDR2 SMNVEV, per germline (reference sequence). With 6 bases clipped from V and 0 bases from J, the junction kept 7 bases outside the gene matches.

This chain joins TRBV24-1 and TRBJ2-3; D is unclear. V lost 4 bases and J 0 bases, leaving 13 bases between the germline ends. Germline CDR1 KGHDR, CDR2 SFDVKD. The CDR3 contains 16 residues. The CDR3 bases are TGTGCCACCAGTGACAGGACCTACCGTAGCACAGATACGCAGTATTTT. Encoded protein: CATSDRTYRSTDTQYF.

This clonotype came up a few times. The chain is built from TRBV9 and TRBJ2-5; TRBD1 matches 9 bases. J lost 3 bases, V lost 3 bases, and 3 bases had no gene match. The CDR3 runs 14 residues. Germline V gives CDR1 SGDLS, CDR2 YYNGEE. CDR3 nucleotide sequence: TGTGCCAGCAGCGCCAGGACAGGGGAAGAGACCCAGTACTTC. Amino acid sequence: CASSARTGEETQYF.

This clonotype was seen many times. The J gene is TRBJ1-1, the V gene TRBV7-9; D remains unclear. This CDR3 spans 15 amino acids. The germline V gene encodes CDR1 SEHNR and CDR2 FQNEAQ (reference sequence). The V and J ends lost 5 bases and 0 bases respectively, with 13 bases between them. CDR3 protein: CASSPKQRLNTEAFF. In DNA form, the CDR3 reads TGTGCCAGCAGCCCTAAACAGAGATTGAACACTGAAGCTTTCTTT.

This clonotype showed up just a few times. The chain is built from TRBV5-6 and TRBJ2-7, with a weak D call TRBD2 (5 bases). Germline CDR1 is SGHDT and CDR2 is YYEEEE. Between the trimmed V and J ends, which lost 0 bases and 7 bases, there was a span of 8 bases. The CDR3 runs to 12 residues. The CDR3 region has the DNA TGTGCCAGCAGCTTGGGACTAAAGGAGCAGTACTTC. Protein: CASSLGLKEQYF. The entire variable domain, with the rest obtained from reference TRBV5-6 and TRBJ2-7, is as follows: DAGVTQSPTHLIKTRGQQVTLRCSPKSGHDTVSWYQQALGQGPQFIFQYYEEEERQRGNFPDRFSGHQFPNYSSELNVNALLLGDSALYLCASSLGLKEQYFGPGTRLTVT.

This clonotype was counted between two and nine times. The rearrangement joins TRBV28 to TRBJ2-5; D is ambiguous. Per germline, CDR1 MDHEN and CDR2 SYDVKM. V was cut by 3 bases and J by 1 base, with 18 bases left in between. The CDR3 covers 17 residues. The CDR3 DNA sequence: TGTGCCAGCAGTTTTAGATTCGCGGCGACGTCCCAAGAGACCCAGTACTTC. It encodes CASSFRFAATSQETQYF.

The sample holds a few counts of this clonotype. The chain recombines TRBV6-1 with TRBJ2-5, with D possibly being TRBD1 or TRBD2 (5 bases each). There are 15 residues in the CDR3. Trimming pared 4 bases from V and 1 base from J, leaving 13 bases between. Looked up from germline, CDR1 is MNHNS and CDR2 is SASEGT. CDR3 bases: TGTGCCAGCAGTGGCATCCGGGGCCTCCAAGAGACCCAGTACTTC. Amino acid sequence: CASSGIRGLQETQYF.

V is TRBV7-2 and J is TRBJ2-5, with D unclear. In germline, CDR1 is SGHTA, CDR2 FQGNSA. Trimming pared 2 bases from V and 6 bases from J, leaving 10 bases between. This CDR3 has 13 residues. The CDR3 spells CASSLNRDQTQYF. The CDR3 nucleotides are TGTGCCAGCAGCTTAAATAGGGATCAGACCCAGTACTTC.

The V and J genes are TRBV29-1 and TRBJ2-3; a weak D match, TRBD1 (5 bases). Germline V CDR1 and CDR2: SQVTM, ANQGSEA. The germline V and J ends were trimmed by 0 bases and 4 bases, with 8 bases remaining between them. This CDR3 spans 13 amino acids. CDR3 DNA: TGCAGCGTTGAAGATCAGGGTTCAGATACGCAGTATTTT. It yields the protein CSVEDQGSDTQYF.

This clonotype has more than one count but fewer than ten. The V gene is TRBV4-3, the J gene TRBJ2-3, with TRBD2 as a possible D gene (6 bases). Germline V gene data show CDR1 as LGHNA and CDR2 as YSLEER. The CDR3 has 14 residues. V shed 0 bases and J shed 8 bases, with 12 bases lying between them. The DNA for the CDR3 is TGCGCCAGCAGCCAAGATTTTTCCGGGGGTACGCAGTATTTT. Its protein is CASSQDFSGGTQYF.

Points on this clonotype: A read error may account for a junction end that differs from germline. The chain couples TRBV4-2 to TRBJ2-1, with D unresolved. Germline assignment: CDR1 LGHNA and CDR2 YNFKEQ. CDR3 length equals 15 residues. CDR3 in amino acids: CARSPELLCWNEQFF. CDR3 DNA sequence: TGTGCCAGGAGCCCCGAGCTCCTCTGCTGGAATGAGCAGTTCTTC.

V usage is TRBV20-1 and J usage is TRBJ1-2; 9 positions agree with TRBD1. Germline V lookup: CDR1 DFQATT, CDR2 SNEGSKA (reference sequence). The CDR3 is made up of 14 amino acids. V lost 3 bases, J lost 8 bases, and 10 bases stayed unmatched. The CDR3 DNA reads as TGCAGTGCTAGTGTGACACAGGGGGCGCAGGGCTACACCTTC. Protein: CSASVTQGAQGYTF.